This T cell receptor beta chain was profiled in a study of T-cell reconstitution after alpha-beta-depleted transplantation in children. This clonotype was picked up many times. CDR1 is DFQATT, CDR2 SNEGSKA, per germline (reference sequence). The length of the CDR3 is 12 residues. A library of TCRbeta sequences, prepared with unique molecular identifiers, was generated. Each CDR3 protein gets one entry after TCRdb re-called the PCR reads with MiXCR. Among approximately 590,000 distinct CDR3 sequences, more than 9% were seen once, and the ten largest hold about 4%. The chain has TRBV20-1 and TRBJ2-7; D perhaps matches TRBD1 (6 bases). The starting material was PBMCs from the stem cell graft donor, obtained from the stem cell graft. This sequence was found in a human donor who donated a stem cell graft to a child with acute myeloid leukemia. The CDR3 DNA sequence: TGCACCGTCAACAGGGACTCCTACGAGCAGTACTTC. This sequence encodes CTVNRDSYEQYF.